These T cell receptor beta chains were read from a single sample in a study of technical replicates of blood from several donors. The protocol was immunoSEQ multiplex PCR, while the TCRdb copy is restricted to in-frame clones and leaves out a portion. Of over 60,000 clones listed, roughly 90% are singletons. The sequencing sample was made of PBMCs. The receptors were sampled from a human donor in good health. Some clones in this sample may be carry-over from other donors' samples. Both conserved end residues are part of each CDR3. The D gene is left open where the match is weak. Some rows mark clone size as missing; the rest say once, few, many or name a class of expanded clone.

j_gene | v_gene | d_gene | abundance | CDR3nt | CDR3aa
TRBJ2-3 | TRBV5-1 | - | - | TGCGCCAGCAGCTTGCAGGGTTCAGATACGCAGTATTTT | CASSLQGSDTQYF
TRBJ2-7 | TRBV13 | TRBD2 | - | TGTGCCAGCAGCGTCAGCGGGACGGGGACTAGGGAGCAGTACTTC | CASSVSGTGTREQYF
TRBJ2-7 | TRBV7-8 | TRBD1 | - | TGTGCCAGCAGCCATGGGGGACAGGGGAACTACGAGCAGTACTTC | CASSHGGQGNYEQYF
TRBJ1-2 | TRBV15 | - | - | TGTGCCACCAGCAGAGATCGGACGCGGGAGAATGGCTACACCTTC | CATSRDRTRENGYTF
TRBJ1-6 | TRBV10-2 | - | - | TGCGCCAGCAGTGGGCAGGGGAATTCACCCCTCCACTTT | CASSGQGNSPLHF
TRBJ2-2 | TRBV13 | TRBD2 | - | TGTGCCAGCAGCATCCTGCCTACTAGCGGGAGAGGCACCGGGGAGCTGTTTTTT | CASSILPTSGRGTGELFF
TRBJ2-7 | TRBV30 | - | - | TGTGCCTGGAACCAGGACACGGCCGGCGAGCAGTACTTC | CAWNQDTAGEQYF
TRBJ2-2 | TRBV5-4 | TRBD1 | - | TGTGCCAGCACGTTGACAGGGCCCGTAGTTACCGGGGAGCTGTTTTTT | CASTLTGPVVTGELFF
TRBJ1-1 | TRBV18 | TRBD1 | - | TGTGCCAGCTCACTCGGACAGGGGAACACTGAAGCTTTCTTT | CASSLGQGNTEAFF
TRBJ2-3 | TRBV7-6 | - | - | TGTGCCAGCAGCTTACAAGACAGAGGCACAGATACGCAGTATTTT | CASSLQDRGTDTQYF
TRBJ1-6 | TRBV7-2 | - | - | TGTGCCAGCAGCTTAGGCCCGTTCGGGCAGGGGATTTCACCCCTCCACTTT | CASSLGPFGQGISPLHF
TRBJ1-1 | TRBV5-6 | TRBD1 | - | TGTGCCAGCAGTTGGACCGGGACAGGGGGCATCGCTTTCTTT | CASSWTGTGGIAFF
TRBJ2-2 | TRBV6-1 | - | - | TGTGCCAGCAGTGAAGGGAGGGTGAGGACCGGGGAGCTGTTTTTT | CASSEGRVRTGELFF
TRBJ2-1 | TRBV11-2 | - | - | TGTGCCAGCCGGCGGGGCGGGGAGACGGGCAATGAGCAGTTCTTC | CASRRGGETGNEQFF
TRBJ1-1 | TRBV7-2 | - | - | TGTGCCAGCAGCACCCAGGACAGCCGAACTGAAGCTTTCTTT | CASSTQDSRTEAFF
TRBJ1-6 | TRBV18 | TRBD1 | - | TGTGCCAGCTCAGGAACGGGACAGGGTTCAGCACCCCTCCACTTT | CASSGTGQGSAPLHF
TRBJ2-3 | TRBV5-3 | - | - | TGTGCCAGAAGACACACTAGAGCGGATACGCAGTATTTT | CARRHTRADTQYF
TRBJ2-2 | TRBV23-1 | TRBD1 | - | TGCGCCAGCAGACTAAGGACAGGGCGTAACACCGGGGAGCTGTTTTTT | CASRLRTGRNTGELFF
TRBJ1-2 | TRBV27 | TRBD1 | - | TGTGCCAGCAGTTTATCGGGACAGGGGAATGGCTACACCTTC | CASSLSGQGNGYTF
TRBJ1-6 | TRBV4-1 | TRBD1 | - | TGCGCCAGCAGCCAGATCCCGGGACAGGGGAGTTCACCCCTCCACTTT | CASSQIPGQGSSPLHF
TRBJ2-1 | TRBV9 | - | - | TGTGCCAGCAGCGTAAGCCCCACGGGAGATTTGGATGAGCAGTTCTTC | CASSVSPTGDLDEQFF
TRBJ1-3 | TRBV6-1 | - | few | TGTGCCAGCAGCGGGCAGGGAGGAGGAAACACCATATATTTT | CASSGQGGGNTIYF
TRBJ1-3 | TRBV19 | - | - | TGTGCCAGTAGGCCAGGGCTAAACTCTGGAAACACCATATATTTT | CASRPGLNSGNTIYF
TRBJ2-1 | TRBV30 | TRBD2 | once | TGTGCCTGGAGGGCGGGCCTAGCGGTCAATGAGCAGTTCTTC | CAWRAGLAVNEQFF
TRBJ2-7 | TRBV5-1 | TRBD1 | - | TGCGCCAGCAGCCGTAGGGACGGACAGGGTACCTTCGAGCAGTACTTC | CASSRRDGQGTFEQYF
TRBJ2-7 | TRBV18 | TRBD2 | once | TGTGCCAGCTCACCGGCGGGGGCTAGCGGGATTGTCTACGAGCAGTACTTC | CASSPAGASGIVYEQYF
TRBJ2-7 | TRBV29-1 | - | - | TGCAGCGTTGAAGATCGAGGGAGGCAGTACTTC | CSVEDRGRQYF
TRBJ2-3 | TRBV5-1 | TRBD2 | once | TGCGCCAGCAGCCTGGCGGGGGGGCAAGATACGCAGTATTTT | CASSLAGGQDTQYF
TRBJ2-5 | TRBV29-1 | TRBD2 | - | TGCAGCGCCCAGGGGTCCAGGCCCCGGGGGGGTGAGACCCAGTACTTC | CSAQGSRPRGGETQYF
TRBJ1-6 | TRBV5-6 | TRBD1 | - | TGTGCCAGCAGCCCGGGCGACAGGGGGAATAATTCACCCCTCCACTTT | CASSPGDRGNNSPLHF
TRBJ2-1 | TRBV7-8 | TRBD2 | - | TGTGCCAGCAGTAGCGGGGGGGCCTACAATGAGCAGTTCTTC | CASSSGGAYNEQFF
TRBJ1-1 | TRBV2 | TRBD1 | - | TGTGCCAGCAGTGGTCTCAGGGGGCGCCTTGAAGCTTTCTTT | CASSGLRGRLEAFF
TRBJ1-6 | TRBV30 | - | - | TGTGCCTGGGAAGGACAGCCTAATTCACCCCTCCACTTT | CAWEGQPNSPLHF
TRBJ2-7 | TRBV29-1 | TRBD1 | - | TGCAGCGTGTCTGACAGGGGGTCCTACGAGCAGTACTTC | CSVSDRGSYEQYF
TRBJ2-7 | TRBV10-3 | TRBD2 | - | TGTGCCATCAGTGTAGGTAGCGGGAGTTTCTACGAGCAGTACTTC | CAISVGSGSFYEQYF
TRBJ1-1 | TRBV5-1 | - | - | TGCGCCAGCAGCTCGCCGGGAGGCACTGAAGCTTTCTTT | CASSSPGGTEAFF
TRBJ2-1 | TRBV5-1 | TRBD2 | - | TGCGCCAGCAGCTTAACGGGGGGTCCCTACAATGAGCAGTTCTTC | CASSLTGGPYNEQFF
TRBJ2-4 | TRBV6-4 | - | few | TGTGCCAGCAGTGAAAGGGCAGACGGGGACATTCAGTACTTC | CASSERADGDIQYF
TRBJ2-7 | TRBV7-8 | TRBD1 | - | TGTGCCAGCAGCCGGACAGGGGCAGGGTCCTACGAGCAGTACTTC | CASSRTGAGSYEQYF
TRBJ2-3 | TRBV5-4 | TRBD1 | once | TGTGCCAGCAGCCGGACAGGGAACACAGATACGCAGTATTTT | CASSRTGNTDTQYF
TRBJ2-1 | TRBV7-6 | TRBD1 | - | TGTGCCAGCAGCGAGATAAACAGGGGGACCTACAATGAGCAGTTCTTC | CASSEINRGTYNEQFF
TRBJ1-1 | TRBV7-2 | - | - | TGTGCCAGCAGCTTCTCCCCCCCGGGTGAAGCTTTCTTT | CASSFSPPGEAFF
TRBJ1-5 | TRBV4-1 | - | - | TGCGCCAGCAGCCGGACGGGACAAGAAGGCAATCAGCCCCAGCATTTT | CASSRTGQEGNQPQHF
TRBJ2-1 | TRBV5-6 | - | - | TGTGCCAGCAGCTTGAGGAGGAACTACAATGAGCAGTTCTTC | CASSLRRNYNEQFF
TRBJ2-1 | TRBV2 | - | once | TGTGCCAGCTCGGTATCTCATGAGCAGTTCTTC | CASSVSHEQFF
TRBJ2-5 | TRBV5-1 | - | - | TGCGCCAGCAGAACGGGGGGCAGGGGGCCAAAGGAGACCCAGTACTTC | CASRTGGRGPKETQYF
TRBJ2-5 | TRBV9 | TRBD2 | - | TGTGCCAGCAGCGCAAGGGCGGGAGTGACCCAGTACTTC | CASSARAGVTQYF
TRBJ2-7 | TRBV5-4 | TRBD2 | - | TGTGCCAGCACCCAACAATATAGCGGGGCCACCTACGAGCAGTACTTC | CASTQQYSGATYEQYF
TRBJ2-3 | TRBV5-1 | TRBD1 | - | TGCGCCAGCAGCGACACAGGGGCCAGCACAGATACGCAGTATTTT | CASSDTGASTDTQYF
TRBJ2-1 | TRBV10-3 | - | few | TGTGCCATCAGTGAAAGGACTATCAACTACAATGAGCAGTTCTTC | CAISERTINYNEQFF
TRBJ2-2 | TRBV7-8 | - | - | TGTGCCAGCAGCCTGCGGGTCGGGTCGACCGGGGAGCTGTTTTTT | CASSLRVGSTGELFF